This T cell receptor (beta chain) was profiled in a study of blood T cell repertoires in COVID-19. Turning to the study itself: Sites in the United States, Italy and Spain provided acute and convalescent COVID-19 samples.

Seattle-derived patients entered the study during active infection and were followed longitudinally. Source study methods: Amplification of reference gene primers provided the estimated nucleated cell counts. TCRdb's table, derived via immunoSEQ multiplex PCR, lists solely in-frame clones and lacks some. That table furnishes V, J and clone size, whereas the DNA furnished D and trimming. This sample has some 70,000 clones, with roughly 88% found just once. The CDR3 is made up of 12 amino acids. Germline V gene lookup returns CDR1 KGHDR and CDR2 SFDVKD. With 8 bases removed from V and 3 bases from J, the gap between germline ends came to 7 bases.

The specimen sequenced was peripheral blood. This sequence originates from a woman aged 55-70 years with COVID-19, enrolled during active disease. The rearrangement joins TRBV24-1 to TRBJ2-1; D is possibly TRBD1 (5 bases). The CDR3 nucleotides are TGTGCCACCACAGGGTTCTACAATGAGCAGTTCTTC. This encodes CATTGFYNEQFF.